This TCR beta chain derives from a study of T cell repertoires in cytomegalovirus infection. Overall study: The public TCR beta signatures pointed to both CMV infection and matching HLA type.

This CDR3 has 12 residues. V lost 5 bases and J 15 bases, leaving 17 bases between the germline ends. Germline CDR1 reads MNHNS; CDR2 reads SASEGT. Remarks on this clonotype: The antigen remains undetermined.

TCRdb used MiXCR to reprocess the reads, holding one entry per CDR3 protein. The top ten clones hold about three quarters of a sample with about 100,000 distinct CDR3 sequences, roughly 39% of them seen once. The specimen was CD8+ T cells from cultured PBMCs, collected from culture after CMV antigen stimulation. The chain recombines TRBV6-1 with TRBJ2-1, with no clear D. The TCR comes from a human donor in good health (CMV status not recorded). Some clones in this sample may be carry-over from other donors' samples. CDR3 nucleotide sequence: TGTGCCAGCAGTTACCCTCTGGACGGATGGTTCTTC. This translates into CASSYPLDGWFF.